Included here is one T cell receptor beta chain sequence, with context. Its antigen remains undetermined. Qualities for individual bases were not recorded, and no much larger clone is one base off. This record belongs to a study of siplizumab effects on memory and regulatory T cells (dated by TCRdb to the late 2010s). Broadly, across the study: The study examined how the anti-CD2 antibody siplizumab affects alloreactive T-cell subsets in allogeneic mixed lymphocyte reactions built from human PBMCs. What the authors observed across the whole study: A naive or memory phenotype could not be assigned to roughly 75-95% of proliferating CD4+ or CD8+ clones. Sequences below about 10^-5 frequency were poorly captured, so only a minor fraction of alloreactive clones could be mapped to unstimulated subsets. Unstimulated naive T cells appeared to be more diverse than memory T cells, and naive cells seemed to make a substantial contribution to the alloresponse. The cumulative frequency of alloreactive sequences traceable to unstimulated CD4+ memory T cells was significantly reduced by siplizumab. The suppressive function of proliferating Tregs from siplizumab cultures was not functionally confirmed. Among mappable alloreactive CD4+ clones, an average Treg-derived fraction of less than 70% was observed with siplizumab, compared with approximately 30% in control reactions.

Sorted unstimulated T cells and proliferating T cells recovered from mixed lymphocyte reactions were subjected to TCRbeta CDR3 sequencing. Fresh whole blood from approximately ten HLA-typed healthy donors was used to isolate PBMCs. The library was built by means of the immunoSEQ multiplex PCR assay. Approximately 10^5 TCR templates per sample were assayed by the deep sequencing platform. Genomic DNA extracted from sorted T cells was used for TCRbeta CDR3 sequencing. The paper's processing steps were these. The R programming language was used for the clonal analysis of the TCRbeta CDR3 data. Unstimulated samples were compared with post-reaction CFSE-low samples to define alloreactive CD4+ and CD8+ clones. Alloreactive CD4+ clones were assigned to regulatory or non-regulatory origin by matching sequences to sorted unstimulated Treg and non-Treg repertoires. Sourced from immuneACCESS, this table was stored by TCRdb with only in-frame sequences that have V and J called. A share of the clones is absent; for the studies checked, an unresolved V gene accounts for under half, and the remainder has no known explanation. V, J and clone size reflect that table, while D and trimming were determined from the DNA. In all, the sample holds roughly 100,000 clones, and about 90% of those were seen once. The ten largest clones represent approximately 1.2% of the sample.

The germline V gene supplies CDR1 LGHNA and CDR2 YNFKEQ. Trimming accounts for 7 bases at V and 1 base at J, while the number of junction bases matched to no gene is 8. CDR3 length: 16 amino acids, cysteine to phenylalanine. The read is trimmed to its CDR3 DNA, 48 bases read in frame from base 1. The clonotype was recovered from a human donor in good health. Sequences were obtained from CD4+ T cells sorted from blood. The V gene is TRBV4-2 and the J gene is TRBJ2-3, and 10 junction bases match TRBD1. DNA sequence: TGTGCCAGCACCACAAGAGGGACAGGGGGCACAGATACGCAGTATTTT. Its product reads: CASTTRGTGGTDTQYF.